This TCR beta chain is drawn from a study of T cell repertoires in cytomegalovirus infection (dated by TCRdb to the late 2010s). For the study in its entirety: Alongside well-studied HLA-B-restricted epitopes, the peptide stimulations were aimed at recently identified HLA-C-restricted CMV epitopes, whose presentation resists viral immunomodulation. The HLA type of each donor mattered for the analysis, because public TCR beta signatures pointed to carriage of CMV infection along with the matching HLA type. What the authors observed across the whole study: Cumulative frequency of public TCR beta family members discriminated carriers of CMV infection plus the relevant HLA type in this cohort and an independent approximately 350-donor cohort. The ex vivo response was dominated by HLA-C-restricted CMV-specific TCR beta clonotypes, and the single most frequent clonotype in two of eight donors was supplied by these HLA-C-restricted clonotypes.

This clonotype occurred many times. Its antigen remains unidentified. No base quality information exists; no much larger clone differs at one position. The treatment or condition label for this specimen denotes: in vitro stimulation with specific CMV peptide epitopes to enrich CMV-specific T cells. CDR1 SGHVS and CDR2 FNYEAQ are derived from the germline V gene. The CDR3 runs 11 amino acids, cysteine and phenylalanine included. The entry retains the CDR3 DNA only, 33 bases that are in frame from base 1. V is clipped by 3 bases and J by 7 bases, and the sequence between their germline boundaries is 5 bases long. The sequencer was an Illumina HiSeq 1500. TCRdb trimmed public reads at Q25 via fastp, called clones via MiXCR and kept in-frame beta chains. All rows with the same CDR3 protein become a single entry with the most common DNA and genes. For this sample the table gives about 830,000 distinct CDR3 sequences, of which around a third were detected only once. The ten biggest clones cover around 12% of the sample.

This chain joins TRBV7-6 to TRBJ2-3; the D gene assignment is ambiguous. The starting material was cultured CD8+ T cells from PBMCs, obtained from culture after CMV antigen stimulation. The receptor comes from a human donor in good health (CMV status not recorded). Some clones in this sample may be carry-over from other donors' samples. The sequenced DNA is TGTGCCAGCAGCTTCAGACATACGCAGTATTTT. This translates into CASSFRHTQYF. Reference TRBV7-6 and TRBJ2-3 proteins supply the regions before and after the CDR3; the full variable domain is: GAGVSQSPRYKVTKRGQDVALRCDPISGHVSLYWYRQALGQGPEFLTYFNYEAQQDKSGLPNDRFSAERPEGSISTLTIQRTEQRDSAMYRCASSFRHTQYFGPGTRLTVL.